The 21 T cell receptor beta chains below were found in one sample sequenced in a study of cytomegalovirus exposure and HLA in healthy donors. The PCR had 60 Vbeta and 13 Jbeta primers. Sequencing was performed with immunoSEQ multiplex PCR; in TCRdb, only in-frame clones are kept and a portion is missing. The sample shows 100,000 to 150,000 clones, over 65% of them seen only once. Input material: PBMCs. The receptors derive from a man aged 30 to 45 in good health and CMV-seronegative.

This clone was picked up a small number of times. CDR3 nucleotide sequence: TGTGCCAGTACCCGAGCCGTCCATAATTCACCCCTCCACTTT. It encodes CASTRAVHNSPLHF. This chain uses TRBV19 with TRBJ1-6; D is undetermined. CDR3 size: 14 residues. V lost 7 bases to trimming and J lost 5 bases, with 12 bases between them. Germline CDR1 is LNHDA and CDR2 is SQIVND (reference sequence).

The chain recombines TRBV27 with TRBJ2-2, with 7 nucleotides matching TRBD1. The germline gives CDR1 MNHEY, CDR2 SMNVEV (reference sequence). J gave up 11 bases and V 6 bases, and 12 bases lay outside the gene matches. The CDR3 sequence is 14 residues long. The CDR3, as DNA: TGTGCCAGCAGCCCGACAGGGTCACTTCGAGAGCTGTTTTTT. This sequence encodes CASSPTGSLRELFF.

V and J are TRBV18 and TRBJ1-5, with TRBD1 identical over 9 bases. This CDR3 is 13 amino acids long. J lost 7 bases, V lost 2 bases, and 0 bases had no gene match. Germline assignment: CDR1 KGHSH and CDR2 LQKENI. The CDR3 DNA follows: TGTGCCAGCTCACCAGGGACAGGGCAGCCCCAGCATTTT. Its protein is CASSPGTGQPQHF.

This clone was recorded once. V and J are TRBV6-5 and TRBJ1-5; 8 bases are shared with TRBD1. The CDR3 runs to 14 residues. Germline CDR1 MNHEY, CDR2 SVGAGI. V was pared by 2 bases and J by 4 bases, with 1 base of the junction left unmatched. CDR3 in DNA: TGTGCCAGCAGTTACCGGACAGGGAATCAGCCCCAGCATTTT. Protein product: CASSYRTGNQPQHF.

CDR3 in amino acids: CASSFSEQPEYYGYTF. Written as DNA, the CDR3 is TGTGCCAGCAGTTTTTCAGAACAGCCGGAATACTATGGCTACACCTTC. The rearrangement joins TRBV27 to TRBJ1-2; no firm D call. Germline assignment: CDR1 MNHEY and CDR2 SMNVEV (reference sequence). The V end lost 3 bases, the J end lost 3 bases, and 17 bases lay between the germline ends. This CDR3 region has 16 residues.

V usage is TRBV18 and J usage is TRBJ1-5; possibly TRBD1 for D (5 bases). The CDR3 is made up of 13 amino acids. Germline V gene data show CDR1 as KGHSH and CDR2 as LQKENI. The V end was cut by 3 bases, the J end by 5 bases, with 8 bases between. CDR3 nucleotides: TGTGCCAGCTCACCGGAGGGGTATCAGCCCCAGCATTTT. It is translated as CASSPEGYQPQHF. Full variable domain (missing parts from reference TRBV18 and TRBJ1-5): NAGVMQNPRHLVRRRGQEARLRCSPMKGHSHVYWYRQLPEEGLKFMVYLQKENIIDESGMPKERFSAEFPKEGPSILRIQQVVRGDSAAYFCASSPEGYQPQHFGDGTRLSIL.

The gene calls are TRBV2 and TRBJ2-5, with D maybe TRBD1 (5 bases). The CDR3 is made up of 13 amino acids. CDR1 is SNHLY, CDR2 FYNNEI, per germline. The V end was cut by 4 bases, the J end by 1 base, with 7 bases between. In nucleotides, the CDR3 is TGTGCCAGCAGTGGAACAGGCCAAGAGACCCAGTACTTC. Its protein product is CASSGTGQETQYF.

The chain is built from TRBV7-2 and TRBJ1-2; D call uncertain. The CDR3 has 14 residues. Germline values: CDR1 SGHTA, CDR2 FQGNSA. V was trimmed by 1 base and J by 4 bases, leaving 10 bases between them. In DNA, the CDR3 is TGTGCCAGCAGCTTAGACAGACACCTCTATGGCTACACCTTC. Protein product: CASSLDRHLYGYTF.

The chain carries TRBV5-1 and TRBJ2-7, with 10 bases fitting TRBD2. The CDR3 contains 16 residues. In germline, CDR1 is SGHRS, CDR2 YFSETQ. J was trimmed by 1 base and V by 4 bases; bases with no gene match: 8. The CDR3 nucleotides are TGCGCCAGCAGCCCCCTGACAGCGGGAGGGTCCTACGAGCAGTACTTC. Its protein is CASSPLTAGGSYEQYF.

This chain uses TRBV5-1 with TRBJ1-6; D is uncertain. The CDR3 has 16 residues. CDR1 and CDR2 (germline): SGHRS, YFSETQ. V lost 1 base, J lost 7 bases, and 15 bases lay in between. The DNA for the CDR3 is TGCGCCAGCAGCTTGTGGGCCCCGGCTGGAAATTCACCCCTCCACTTT. It yields the protein CASSLWAPAGNSPLHF.

This chain links TRBV2 with TRBJ1-4, with 8 positions matching TRBD1. J lost 8 bases, V lost 6 bases, and 8 bases had no gene match. The CDR3 spans 14 residues. Germline assignment: CDR1 SNHLY and CDR2 FYNNEI. This CDR3 is CASSLDRGQEKLFF. CDR3 bases: TGTGCCAGCAGCCTTGACAGGGGTCAGGAAAAACTGTTTTTT.

V usage is TRBV15 and J usage is TRBJ1-1; D is possibly TRBD1 (6 bases). Looked up from germline, CDR1 is LNHNV and CDR2 is YYDKDF (reference sequence). This CDR3 has 17 amino acids. The V end was cut by 5 bases, the J end by 3 bases, with 22 bases between. DNA of the CDR3: TGTGCCACCAGCCGAGCTCCAGGGGAAGGTCTATACACTGAAGCTTTCTTT. Translation gives CATSRAPGEGLYTEAFF.

This clone was counted a few times. The chain uses TRBV11-2 and TRBJ2-4, with TRBD1 matching 9 bases. V lost 3 bases to trimming and J lost 3 bases; unmatched junction nucleotides: 12. The germline gives CDR1 SGHAT, CDR2 FQNNGV. The CDR3 covers 18 residues. The CDR3 coding sequence is TGTGCCAGCAGCTTTAGTTCCCGGGACAGGGTTGTCAAAAACATTCAGTACTTC. Protein product: CASSFSSRDRVVKNIQYF.

The chain carries TRBV6-5 and TRBJ1-5; TRBD1 might be the D (5 bases). CDR3 length equals 14 residues. The germline V gene has CDR1 MNHEY and CDR2 SVGAGI. Trimming removed 5 bases at V and 7 bases at J, with 15 bases between. The CDR3 region has the DNA TGTGCCAGCAGTCCTTACCAGGGAGGGCAGCCCCAGCATTTT. Translation gives CASSPYQGGQPQHF.

Only a few counts were recorded for this clone. V is TRBV5-1 and J is TRBJ2-1, with D possibly TRBD1 on 5 matching bases. V was cut by 0 bases and J by 2 bases, with 12 bases left in between. The CDR3 covers 16 residues. Germline CDR1 SGHRS, CDR2 YFSETQ. CDR3 amino acids: CASSLAARVTYNEQFF. The CDR3 region has the DNA TGCGCCAGCAGCTTGGCGGCCAGGGTCACCTACAATGAGCAGTTCTTC.

The rearrangement links TRBV5-1 to TRBJ1-1, with unresolved D. The CDR3 runs to 14 residues. Germline V lookup: CDR1 SGHRS, CDR2 YFSETQ. The V gene lost 0 bases and the J gene lost 5 bases, with 11 bases spanning the gap. The CDR3 coding sequence is TGCGCCAGCAGCTTGGAGAGAGGAGGGACTGAAGCTTTCTTT. Amino acids: CASSLERGGTEAFF.

J is TRBJ2-1 and V is TRBV14; 10 bases map to TRBD2. V was pared by 4 bases and J by 8 bases, with 11 bases of the junction left unmatched. This CDR3 contains 16 residues. The germline V gene encodes CDR1 SGHDN and CDR2 FVKESK. CDR3 residues: CASSRGLAGGLDEQFF. CDR3 nucleotides: TGTGCCAGCAGCCGGGGGTTAGCGGGAGGTCTCGATGAGCAGTTCTTC.

The J gene is TRBJ2-2, the V gene TRBV6-6, with 7 bases fitting TRBD1. Per the germline V gene, CDR1 is MNHNY and CDR2 is SVGAGI (reference sequence). Germline trimming cut 2 bases from V and 4 bases from J; bases unmatched to any gene: 4. This CDR3 is built from 15 residues. The DNA of the CDR3 is TGTGCCAGCAGTTACGGGACAGCCTTCACCGGGGAGCTGTTTTTT. Its translation is CASSYGTAFTGELFF.

A few counts support this clone. This sequence joins TRBV5-1 and TRBJ1-1; D remains unclear. V lost 2 bases and J lost 0, with 8 bases in between. This CDR3 spans 14 amino acids. Germline values: CDR1 SGHRS, CDR2 YFSETQ. Here the CDR3 reads CASSFGGLNTEAFF. In nucleotides, the CDR3 is TGCGCCAGCAGCTTCGGCGGCTTGAACACTGAAGCTTTCTTT.

V usage is TRBV28 and J usage is TRBJ1-2; D not certain. The CDR3 spans 10 residues. Trimming removed 4 bases from V and 6 bases from J, with 3 bases in between. Germline CDR1 MDHEN, CDR2 SYDVKM. CDR3 protein: CASSSDGYTF. The DNA of the CDR3 is TGTGCCAGCAGTTCTGATGGCTACACCTTC.

Note on this clone: The junction differs from germline at one of its ends, possibly a read error. Other DNA sequences of this sample code for an identical CDR3. The chain joins TRBV19 to TRBJ2-5, with D perhaps matching TRBD2 (6 bases). This CDR3 comprises 16 residues. CDR1 LNHDA and CDR2 SQIVND come from the germline V gene (reference sequence). The CDR3 nucleotides are TGCGCCAGTAAGGGGCACCTAGCGTCCCCAGGGGAGACCCAGTACTTC. Residues: CASKGHLASPGETQYF.